The source of this T cell receptor beta chain is a study of T-cell memory formation after mild COVID-19. Study-wide points: CD4+ bias marked clones expanding day 15 to 37, unlike balanced contracting clones.

Trimming stripped 5 bases from V and 3 bases from J, with 9 bases between. CDR1 is SGHTA, CDR2 FQGNSA, per germline. The CDR3 runs to 13 residues. TCRdb passed the 5' RACE reads through MiXCR, listing each CDR3 protein once. The sample contains about 310,000 distinct CDR3 sequences, approximately 19% of which appear only once. Concerning this clonotype: What it binds is not known.

The chain employs TRBV7-2 and TRBJ2-3, with D possibly TRBD1 on 5 matching bases. The receptor was isolated from a man aged 18 to 29 who had mild COVID-19 (a few samples of this study predate the infection). Cell type and time point are not known. Sequencing input: PBMCs or a T cell subset sorted from them (not recorded which). This CDR3 is CASSPGRTDTQYF. The CDR3 nucleotides are TGTGCCAGCAGCCCAGGGCGGACAGATACGCAGTATTTT.